Given below is one T cell receptor (beta chain) in context. There are a few counts of this clonotype. Its antigen is not yet known. There are no base qualities to consult, and no much larger clone falls within one base. This sample's time point label indicates: after trial treatment. The meaning of the sample's treatment or condition label: LDRT plus nivolumab, ipilimumab, low-dose cyclophosphamide and aspirin (RACIN trial). Donors were enrolled in RACIN, a single-arm phase I dose-escalation trial combining nivolumab, ipilimumab, aspirin, low-dose cyclophosphamide and low-dose radiotherapy. Patients with advanced, TIL-negative solid tumors were considered eligible. The data are from a study of low-dose radiotherapy and immunotherapy resistance in tumors (dated by TCRdb to about 2022). General notes on the study: In Cohort 1, 0.5 Gy per fraction was delivered every 2 weeks, and a total PTV dose of 6.5 Gy was prescribed. Cohort 2 received 1 Gy per fraction every two weeks, with a total of 13 Gy over 26 weeks. Patients were given nivolumab as a 240 mg flat dose every two weeks and ipilimumab at 1 mg/kg every six weeks, with both drugs delivered intravenously. Cyclophosphamide 200 mg/m2 was given intravenously every two weeks, one day before each radiation and immunotherapy administration. Starting on cycle 1 day 1, patients took 300 mg of aspirin by mouth once daily for four cycles. No randomization into treatment groups was done for the people taking part in the trial. Eight patients were included in the translational analysis: three from the first dose cohort and the first five from the second dose cohort.

Instrument used: Illumina HiSeq 2500. To make first-strand cDNA, Superscript III was used along with a set of TRAV- and TRBV-specific primers so that both the TCRalpha and TCRbeta chains were covered. TCRs were amplified with Phusion for 15 to 25 PCR cycles using a constant-region primer together with the adapter attached to the V primers. The MessageAmp II aRNA Amplification Kit was used to amplify the isolated mRNA, with in vitro transcription run for over 15 hours at 37 degrees C. mRNA for TCR sequencing was isolated with the Dynabeads mRNA DIRECT Purification Kit. Indexed Illumina adapters were added in a second roughly 26-cycle Phusion PCR, and the resulting products were purified with AMPure XP beads. In the paper's pipeline: Using custom Perl scripts, TCR sequences encoding the same protein were pooled, out-of-frame sequences were removed, and the abundance of each clonotype was computed. Any TCR sequence supported by only a single read was excluded from analysis. Repertoire metrics included Shannon entropy, Gini index, clonality, richness, and frequency of TCRs shared between repertoires. The public reads were run again by TCRdb, first through fastp at Q25 and then through MiXCR, and only productive beta chains were kept. When rows share a CDR3 protein, they turn into one entry using the most common DNA and genes. The authors' filters were not applied to this entry. This sample is represented by 100,000 or so distinct CDR3 sequences; around 20% of them were singletons. The leading ten clones occupy about 4% of the sample.

The source of this sequence is a male donor with prostate cancer. The input for sequencing was PBMCs, taken after low-dose radiotherapy plus immunotherapy.

The DNA is TGTGCCAGCAGCTCCGACAGGGGAGTTTCACCCCTCCACTTT. Translated, this gives CASSSDRGVSPLHF. The chain couples TRBV5-4 to TRBJ1-6, and 8 junctional nucleotides match TRBD1. The V end gives up 3 bases and the J end 9 bases, leaving 5 bases in the junction not matched to a gene. The CDR3 sequence holds 14 residues, the cysteine and phenylalanine included. The retained sequence is limited to the CDR3, 42 bases, with the frame set at the first base. CDR1 and CDR2 (SGHNT, YYREEE) derive from the germline V gene (reference sequence).